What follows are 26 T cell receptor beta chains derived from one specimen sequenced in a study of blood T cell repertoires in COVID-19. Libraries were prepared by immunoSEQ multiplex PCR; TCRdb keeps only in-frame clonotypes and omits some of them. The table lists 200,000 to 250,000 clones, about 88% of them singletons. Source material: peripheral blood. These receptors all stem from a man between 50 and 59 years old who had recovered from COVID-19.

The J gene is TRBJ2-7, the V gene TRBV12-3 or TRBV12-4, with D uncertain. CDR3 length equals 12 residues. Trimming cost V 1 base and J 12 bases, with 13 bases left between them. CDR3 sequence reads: CASSLVRSRLYF. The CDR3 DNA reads TGTGCCAGCAGTTTAGTTCGAAGCCGTCTGTACTTC.

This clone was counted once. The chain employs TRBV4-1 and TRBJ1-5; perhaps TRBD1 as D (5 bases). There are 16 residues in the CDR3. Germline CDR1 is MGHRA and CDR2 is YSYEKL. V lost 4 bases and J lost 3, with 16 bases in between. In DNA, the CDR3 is TGCGCCAGCAGCCCGGGGACTCCCGAGTCCAATCAGCCCCAGCATTTT. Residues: CASSPGTPESNQPQHF.

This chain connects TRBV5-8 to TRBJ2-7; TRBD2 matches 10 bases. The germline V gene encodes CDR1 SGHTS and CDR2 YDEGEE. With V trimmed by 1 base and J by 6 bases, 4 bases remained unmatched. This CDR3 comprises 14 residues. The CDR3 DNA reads TGTGCCAGCAGCTTGCGTTTAGCGGGAGGCGAGCAGTACTTC. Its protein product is CASSLRLAGGEQYF. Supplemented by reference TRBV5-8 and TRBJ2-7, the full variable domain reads EAGVTQSPTHLIKTRGQQATLRCSPISGHTSVYWYQQALGLGLQFLLWYDEGEERNRGNFPPRFSGRQFPNYSSELNVNALELEDSALYLCASSLRLAGGEQYFGPGTRLTVT.

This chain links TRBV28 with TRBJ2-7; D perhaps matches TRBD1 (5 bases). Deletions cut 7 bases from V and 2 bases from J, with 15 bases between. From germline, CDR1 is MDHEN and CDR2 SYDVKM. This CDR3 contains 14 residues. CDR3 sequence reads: CASKVGRGPYEQYF. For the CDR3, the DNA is TGTGCCAGCAAAGTGGGGCGCGGCCCCTACGAGCAGTACTTC.

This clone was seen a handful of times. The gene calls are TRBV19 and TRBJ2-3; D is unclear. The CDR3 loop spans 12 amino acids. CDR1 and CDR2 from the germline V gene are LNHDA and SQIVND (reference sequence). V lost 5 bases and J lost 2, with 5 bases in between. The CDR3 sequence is CASSADTDTQYF. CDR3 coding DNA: TGTGCCAGTAGTGCGGACACAGATACGCAGTATTTT.

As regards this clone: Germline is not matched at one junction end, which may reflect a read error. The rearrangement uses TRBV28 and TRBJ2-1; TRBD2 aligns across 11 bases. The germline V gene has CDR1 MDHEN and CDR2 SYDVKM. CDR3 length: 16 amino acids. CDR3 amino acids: CASSLSGTSGNNEQFF. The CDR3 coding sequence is TGTGCCAGCAGCTTATCCGGGACTAGCGGCAACAATGAGCAGTTCTTC.

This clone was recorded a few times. This chain's CDR3 is CAWGTGTVYGYTF. The CDR3, as DNA: TGTGCCTGGGGAACCGGGACAGTCTATGGCTACACCTTC. V usage is TRBV30 and J usage is TRBJ1-2, with 7 bases lining up with TRBD1. Germline assignment: CDR1 GTSNPN and CDR2 SVGIG (reference sequence). The V gene end was trimmed by 5 bases and the J gene end by 4 bases; junction bases not matched to a gene: 7. CDR3 length equals 13 residues.

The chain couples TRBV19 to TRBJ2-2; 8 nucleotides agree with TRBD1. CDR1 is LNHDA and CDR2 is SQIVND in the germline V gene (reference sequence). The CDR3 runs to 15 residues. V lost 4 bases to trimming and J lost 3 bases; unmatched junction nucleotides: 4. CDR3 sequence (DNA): TGTGCCAGTAGTACAGGGGGCGGTGACACCGGGGAGCTGTTTTTT. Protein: CASSTGGGDTGELFF.

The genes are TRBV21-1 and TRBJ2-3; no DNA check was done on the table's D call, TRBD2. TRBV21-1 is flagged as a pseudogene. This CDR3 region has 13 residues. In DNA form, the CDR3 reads TGTGCCAGACCCTACCTTAGCACAGATACGCAGTATTTT. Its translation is CARPYLSTDTQYF.

CDR3 region: CASSPRADTQYF. The CDR3 bases are TGTGCCAGCAGCCCCCGGGCAGATACGCAGTATTTT. The chain is built from TRBV7-2 and TRBJ2-3, with unresolved D. In germline, CDR1 is SGHTA, CDR2 FQGNSA. There are 12 residues in the CDR3. Trimming left V 5 bases short and J 4 bases short, with 7 bases between.

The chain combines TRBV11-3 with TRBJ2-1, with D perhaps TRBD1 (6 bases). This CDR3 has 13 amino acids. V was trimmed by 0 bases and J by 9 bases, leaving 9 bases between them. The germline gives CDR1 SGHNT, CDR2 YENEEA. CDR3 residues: CASSLDLQGEQFF. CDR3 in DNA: TGTGCCAGCAGCTTAGATCTACAGGGTGAGCAGTTCTTC. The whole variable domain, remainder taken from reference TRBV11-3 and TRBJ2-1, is EAGVVQSPRYKIIEKKQPVAFWCNPISGHNTLYWYLQNLGQGPELLIRYENEEAVDDSQLPKDRFSAERLKGVDSTLKIQPAELGDSAVYLCASSLDLQGEQFFGPGTRLTVL.

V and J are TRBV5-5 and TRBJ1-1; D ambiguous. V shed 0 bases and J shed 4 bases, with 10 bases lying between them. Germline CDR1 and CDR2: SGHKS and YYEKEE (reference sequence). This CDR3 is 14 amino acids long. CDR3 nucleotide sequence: TGTGCCAGCAGCTTGGTTTTAGAGGCCACTGAAGCTTTCTTT. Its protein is CASSLVLEATEAFF.

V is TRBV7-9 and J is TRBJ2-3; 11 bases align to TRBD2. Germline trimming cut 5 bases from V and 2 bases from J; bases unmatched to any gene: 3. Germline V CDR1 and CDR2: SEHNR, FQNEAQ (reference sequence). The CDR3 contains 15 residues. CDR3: CASSGTSGNTDTQYF. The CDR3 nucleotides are TGTGCCAGCAGCGGGACTAGCGGCAACACAGATACGCAGTATTTT.

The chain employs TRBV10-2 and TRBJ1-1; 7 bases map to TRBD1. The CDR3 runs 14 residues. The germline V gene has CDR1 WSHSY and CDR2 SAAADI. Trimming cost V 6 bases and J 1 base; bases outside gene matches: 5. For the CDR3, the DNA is TGCGCCAGCAGAGAGACAGGGAGGAACACTGAAGCTTTCTTT. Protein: CASRETGRNTEAFF.

CDR3 amino acids: CASSQDLFTDTQYF. CDR3 in DNA: TGTGCCAGCAGCCAAGATCTTTTCACAGATACGCAGTATTTT. The rearrangement joins TRBV3-1 (or the pseudogene TRBV3-2) to TRBJ2-3, with D unresolved. Trimming stripped 0 bases from V and 2 bases from J, with 6 bases between. The CDR3 sequence is 14 residues long. Germline lookup yields CDR1 LGHDT and CDR2 YNNKEL (reference sequence).

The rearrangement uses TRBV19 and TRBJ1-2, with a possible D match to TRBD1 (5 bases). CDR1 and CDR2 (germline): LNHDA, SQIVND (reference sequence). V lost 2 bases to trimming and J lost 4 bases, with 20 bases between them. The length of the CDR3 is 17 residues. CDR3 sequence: CASSIPGGSWGGYGYTF. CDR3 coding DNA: TGTGCCAGTAGTATACCAGGCGGGTCTTGGGGGGGCTATGGCTACACCTTC.

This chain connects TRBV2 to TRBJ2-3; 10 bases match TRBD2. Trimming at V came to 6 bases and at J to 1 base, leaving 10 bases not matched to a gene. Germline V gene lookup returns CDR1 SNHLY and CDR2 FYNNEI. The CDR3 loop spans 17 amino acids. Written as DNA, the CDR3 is TGTGCCAGCAGGAGGAACACCGGGACTAGCGGCACAGATACGCAGTATTTT. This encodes CASRRNTGTSGTDTQYF. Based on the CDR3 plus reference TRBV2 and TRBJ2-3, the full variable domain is EPEVTQTPSHQVTQMGQEVILRCVPISNHLYFYWYRQILGQKVEFLVSFYNNEISEKSEIFDDQFSVERPDGSNFTLKIRSTKLEDSAMYFCASRRNTGTSGTDTQYFGPGTRLTVL.

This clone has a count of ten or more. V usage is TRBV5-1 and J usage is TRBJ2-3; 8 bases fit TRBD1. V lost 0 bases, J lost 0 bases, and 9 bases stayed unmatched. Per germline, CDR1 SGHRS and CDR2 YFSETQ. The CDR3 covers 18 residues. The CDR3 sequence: CASSLARTGKASTDTQYF. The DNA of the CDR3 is TGCGCCAGCAGCTTGGCCCGGACAGGGAAAGCTAGCACAGATACGCAGTATTTT.

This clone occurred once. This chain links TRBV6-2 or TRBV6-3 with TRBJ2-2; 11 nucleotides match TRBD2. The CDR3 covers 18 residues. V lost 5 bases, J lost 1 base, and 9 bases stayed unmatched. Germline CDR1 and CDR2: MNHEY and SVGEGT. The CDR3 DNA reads TGTGCCAGCAGTACGACTAGCGGGATTCCCTTGAACACCGGGGAGCTGTTTTTT. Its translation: CASSTTSGIPLNTGELFF.

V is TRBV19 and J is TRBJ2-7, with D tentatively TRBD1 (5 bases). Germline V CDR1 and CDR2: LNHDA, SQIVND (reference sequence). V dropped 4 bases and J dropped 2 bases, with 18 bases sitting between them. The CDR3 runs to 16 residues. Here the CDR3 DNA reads TGTGCCAGTAGTAGCCCCTCTGGCAGGGCGGCCTACGAGCAGTACTTC. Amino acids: CASSSPSGRAAYEQYF.

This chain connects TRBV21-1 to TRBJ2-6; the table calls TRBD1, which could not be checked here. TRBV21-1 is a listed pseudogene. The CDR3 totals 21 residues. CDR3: CASIERARDRGLFAGANVLTF. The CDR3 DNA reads TGTGCCAGCATAGAGAGGGCCAGGGACAGGGGGCTATTTGCTGGGGCCAACGTCCTGACTTTC.

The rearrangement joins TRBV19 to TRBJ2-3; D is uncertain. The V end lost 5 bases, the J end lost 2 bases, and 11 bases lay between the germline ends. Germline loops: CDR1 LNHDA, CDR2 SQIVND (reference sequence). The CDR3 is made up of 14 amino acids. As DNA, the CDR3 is TGTGCCAGTAGTGCTATAGATGTCACAGATACGCAGTATTTT. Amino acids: CASSAIDVTDTQYF.

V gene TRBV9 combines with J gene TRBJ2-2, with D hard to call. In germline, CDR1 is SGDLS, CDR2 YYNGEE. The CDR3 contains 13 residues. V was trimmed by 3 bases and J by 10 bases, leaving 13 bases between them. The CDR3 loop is CASSGVPSLELFF. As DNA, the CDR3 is TGTGCCAGCAGCGGTGTCCCTTCCCTGGAGCTGTTTTTT.

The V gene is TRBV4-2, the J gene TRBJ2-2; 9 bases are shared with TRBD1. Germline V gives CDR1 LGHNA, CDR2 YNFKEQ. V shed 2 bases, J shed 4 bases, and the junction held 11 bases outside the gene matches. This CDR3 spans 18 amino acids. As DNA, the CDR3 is TGTGCCAGCAGCCAATTGGGACAGGGAGGATTTGGCACCGGGGAGCTGTTTTTT. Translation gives CASSQLGQGGFGTGELFF.

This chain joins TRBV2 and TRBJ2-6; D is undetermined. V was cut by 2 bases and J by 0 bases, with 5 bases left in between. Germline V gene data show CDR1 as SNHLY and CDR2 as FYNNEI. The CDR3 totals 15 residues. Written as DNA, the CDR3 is TGTGCCAGCAGTGAACAGATCTCTGGGGCCAACGTCCTGACTTTC. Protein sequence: CASSEQISGANVLTF.

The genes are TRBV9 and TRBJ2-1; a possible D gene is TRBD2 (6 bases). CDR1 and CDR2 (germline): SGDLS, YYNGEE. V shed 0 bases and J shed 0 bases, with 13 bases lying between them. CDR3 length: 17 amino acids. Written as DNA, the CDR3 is TGTGCCAGCAGCGTAGGAGGCGGGGTGAGCTCCTACAATGAGCAGTTCTTC. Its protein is CASSVGGGVSSYNEQFF.